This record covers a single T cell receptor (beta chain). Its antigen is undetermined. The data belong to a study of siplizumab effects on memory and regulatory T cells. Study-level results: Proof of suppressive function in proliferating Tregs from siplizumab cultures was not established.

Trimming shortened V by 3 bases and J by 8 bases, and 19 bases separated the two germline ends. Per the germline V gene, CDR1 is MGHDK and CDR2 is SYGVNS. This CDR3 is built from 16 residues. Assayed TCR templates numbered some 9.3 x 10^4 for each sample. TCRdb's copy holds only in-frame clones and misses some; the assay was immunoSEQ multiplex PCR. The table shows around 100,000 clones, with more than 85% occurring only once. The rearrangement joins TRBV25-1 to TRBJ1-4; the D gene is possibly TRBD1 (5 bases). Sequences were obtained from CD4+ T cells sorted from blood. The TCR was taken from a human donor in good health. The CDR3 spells CASSDRLGGAWEKLFF. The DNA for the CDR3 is TGTGCCAGCAGTGATCGACTTGGAGGGGCTTGGGAAAAACTGTTTTTT.